What follows are 24 T cell receptor beta chains derived from one specimen sequenced in a study of post-analysis software for immune sequencing data. The study, taken as a whole, reports: About 5 TRBV segments (TRBV5-6, TRBV5-1 and TRBV20-1 among them) occurred more frequently in patients than in controls.

No antigens are known for them. cDNA libraries for TCR beta contained unique molecular identifiers. Via MiXCR, TCRdb re-called the PCR reads, giving one row per CDR3 protein. The sample yields over 300,000 distinct CDR3 sequences, roughly 38% seen once. Sequences were obtained from blood. These receptors all come from a girl under 18 with multiple sclerosis.

The CDR3 region is CASTTGPGGPYNEQFF. The CDR3 nucleotides are TGTGCCAGCACCACAGGCCCGGGGGGACCCTACAATGAGCAGTTCTTC. V gene TRBV7-9 combines with J gene TRBJ2-1, with 7 positions matching TRBD2. J was trimmed by 2 bases and V by 7 bases; bases with no gene match: 11. There are 16 residues in the CDR3. Per germline, CDR1 SEHNR and CDR2 FQNEAQ (reference sequence).

This clonotype was recorded a few times. This chain links TRBV6-1 with TRBJ2-3; D call uncertain. Germline assignment: CDR1 MNHNS and CDR2 SASEGT. The CDR3 is 12 amino acids. Trimming removed 0 bases from V and 5 bases from J, with 3 bases in between. This CDR3 reads CASSEAGDTQYF. Written as DNA, the CDR3 is TGTGCCAGCAGTGAAGCCGGAGATACGCAGTATTTT.

Turning to this clonotype: One base away lies a much larger clone, so this may be a sequencing read error. The chain recombines TRBV12-3 or TRBV12-4 with TRBJ2-3; D is ambiguous. The CDR3 totals 14 residues. The germline V and J ends were trimmed by 6 bases and 6 bases, with 16 bases remaining between them. The CDR3 sequence: CASRFPVVADTQYF. The CDR3 DNA reads TGTGCCAGCAGGTTTCCCGTAGTGGCGGATACGCAGTATTTT.

This clonotype was picked up a small number of times. J is TRBJ2-3 and V is TRBV28, with D possibly TRBD1 on 6 matching bases. The V gene's germline CDR1 is MDHEN and CDR2 SYDVKM. V lost 2 bases and J lost 7, with 13 bases in between. The CDR3 consists of 14 residues. In nucleotides, the CDR3 is TGTGCCAGCAGTTTACCGCAGGGGTTGAATACGCAGTATTTT. Translation: CASSLPQGLNTQYF.

The genes are TRBV11-2 and TRBJ2-1, with unresolved D. This CDR3 spans 13 amino acids. Germline CDR1 and CDR2: SGHAT and FQNNGV. With 2 bases removed from V and 6 bases from J, the gap between germline ends came to 8 bases. For the CDR3, the DNA is TGTGCCAGCAGCTTAAGCCCCGGCAATGAGCAGTTCTTC. Protein sequence: CASSLSPGNEQFF.

The chain couples TRBV5-1 to TRBJ1-2, with D unclear. Deletions cut 4 bases from V and 8 bases from J, with 15 bases between. The CDR3 has 13 amino acids. Germline CDR1 reads SGHRS; CDR2 reads YFSETQ. CDR3: CASSPENLNGYTF. CDR3 DNA sequence: TGCGCCAGCAGCCCTGAAAACCTGAACGGCTACACCTTC.

The V call is TRBV24-1, the J call TRBJ2-1; 8 bases line up with TRBD1. CDR3 length: 16 amino acids. The V and J ends lost 3 bases and 4 bases, in that order; junction bases with no gene match: 7. From germline, CDR1 is KGHDR and CDR2 SFDVKD. This chain's CDR3 is CATSDTGQGIYNEQFF. The CDR3, as DNA: TGTGCCACCAGTGATACTGGACAGGGCATTTACAATGAGCAGTTCTTC.

The chain is built from TRBV7-9 and TRBJ1-2, with a possible D match to TRBD1 (6 bases). The ends were cut back, 1 base at V and 8 bases at J, with 17 bases in the middle. The CDR3 totals 15 residues. Germline CDR1 reads SEHNR; CDR2 reads FQNEAQ (reference sequence). CDR3 protein: CASSLGGRGAGGYTF. Written as DNA, the CDR3 is TGTGCCAGCAGCTTAGGAGGGAGGGGGGCCGGGGGCTACACCTTC.

This clonotype turned up a few times. This chain joins TRBV29-1 and TRBJ2-6; D unresolved. Trimming cost V 4 bases and J 2 bases, with 12 bases left between them. Germline values: CDR1 SQVTM, CDR2 ANQGSEA. The CDR3 runs 15 residues. The CDR3 nucleotides are TGCAGCGTTGGGGTTGGTTTTACTGGGGCCAACGTCCTGACTTTC. This codes for CSVGVGFTGANVLTF.

This clonotype was seen more than once but under ten times. The chain carries TRBV13 and TRBJ2-5, with a tentative D call TRBD2 (6 bases). V gave up 2 bases and J gave up 2 bases, with 9 bases separating them. CDR1 is PRHDT, CDR2 FYEKMQ, per germline (reference sequence). CDR3 size: 14 residues. CDR3 in amino acids: CASSLWDSQETQYF. CDR3 bases: TGTGCCAGCAGCTTATGGGACTCACAAGAGACCCAGTACTTC. The full variable domain, its missing parts supplied by reference TRBV13 and TRBJ2-5, is AAGVIQSPRHLIKEKRETATLKCYPIPRHDTVYWYQQGPGQDPQFLISFYEKMQSDKGSIPDRFSAQQFSDYHSELNMSSLELGDSALYFCASSLWDSQETQYFGPGTRLLVL.

The chain combines TRBV9 with TRBJ2-3; TRBD1 or TRBD2 may be the D gene (5 bases each). V was shortened by 4 bases and J by 14 bases, with 17 bases between the two germline ends. The CDR3 runs 12 residues. Per the germline V gene, CDR1 is SGDLS and CDR2 is YYNGEE. DNA of the CDR3: TGTGCCAGCAGCCCCCGGGACCCGAAGTGGTATTTT. Translating gives CASSPRDPKWYF.

This chain links TRBV12-3 or TRBV12-4 with TRBJ2-2; no clear D. V was cut by 2 bases and J by 5 bases, with 12 bases left in between. The length of the CDR3 is 15 residues. The CDR3 here is CASSLSGTGTGELFF. CDR3 in DNA: TGTGCCAGCAGTTTATCGGGTACGGGTACCGGGGAGCTGTTTTTT.

About this clonotype itself: One junction end disagrees with the germline gene, perhaps due to a read error. The chain combines TRBV12-3 or TRBV12-4 with TRBJ2-5; D possibly corresponds to TRBD2 (7 bases). The CDR3 is 14 amino acids. The CDR3 region has the DNA TGTGCCAGCCAGCCCCGGGGGGCCCAAGAGACCCAGGACTTC. Protein sequence: CASQPRGAQETQDF.

This chain connects TRBV5-1 to TRBJ2-1; 12 bases agree with TRBD2. V lost 2 bases to trimming and J lost 6 bases; unmatched junction nucleotides: 12. In germline, CDR1 is SGHRS, CDR2 YFSETQ. CDR3 length: 18 amino acids. CDR3 loop: CASSFQPPSGGAVNEQFF. DNA for the CDR3: TGCGCCAGCAGCTTCCAGCCACCTAGCGGGGGGGCTGTCAATGAGCAGTTCTTC. The complete variable domain, with remaining parts taken from reference TRBV5-1 and TRBJ2-1, reads KAGVTQTPRYLIKTRGQQVTLSCSPISGHRSVSWYQQTPGQGLQFLFEYFSETQRNKGNFPGRFSGRQFSNSRSEMNVSTLELGDSALYLCASSFQPPSGGAVNEQFFGPGTRLTVL.

This clonotype was counted a few times. This chain uses TRBV4-2 with TRBJ2-1; D remains unclear. This CDR3 is built from 16 residues. Trimming stripped 1 base from V and 2 bases from J, with 12 bases between. Germline V gives CDR1 LGHNA, CDR2 YNFKEQ. CDR3 in amino acids: CASSQGSPRPYNEQFF. CDR3 sequence (DNA): TGTGCCAGCAGCCAAGGTTCCCCTAGACCCTACAATGAGCAGTTCTTC.

This chain links TRBV5-1 with TRBJ2-3; perhaps TRBD1 as D (6 bases). This CDR3 region has 15 residues. Germline assignment: CDR1 SGHRS and CDR2 YFSETQ. V was clipped by 4 bases and J by 1 base, with 13 bases between them. The CDR3: CASSPEGHRTDTQYF. Written as DNA, the CDR3 is TGCGCCAGCAGCCCTGAGGGACATCGCACAGATACGCAGTATTTT.

There are a few counts of this clonotype. The V call is TRBV7-9, the J call TRBJ2-6; D unresolved. The CDR3 totals 17 residues. The germline CDR1 and CDR2 sequences are SEHNR and FQNEAQ (reference sequence). V was clipped by 5 bases and J by 0 bases, with 14 bases between them. DNA for the CDR3: TGTGCCAGCAGCCCTCCCCTGCGGCTCTCTGGGGCCAACGTCCTGACTTTC. Translating it yields CASSPPLRLSGANVLTF.

The V call is TRBV10-3, the J call TRBJ1-1; D remains ambiguous. The CDR3 contains 16 residues. V was cut by 0 bases and J by 1 base, with 12 bases left in between. The V gene's germline CDR1 is ENHRY and CDR2 SYGVKD. DNA for the CDR3: TGTGCCATCAGTGAGTCCTGTGATGCAAGGAACACTGAAGCTTTCTTT. This translates into CAISESCDARNTEAFF.

In regard to this clonotype: One end of the junction is discordant with germline, which a read error may explain. J is TRBJ2-3 and V is TRBV7-9; 12 nucleotides match TRBD2. CDR1 SEHNR and CDR2 FQNEAQ come from the germline V gene (reference sequence). The length of the CDR3 is 16 residues. The CDR3 DNA follows: TGTGCCTGCAGCTCCCAACTAGCGGGGGGATCAGATACGCAGTATTTT. Protein sequence: CACSSQLAGGSDTQYF.

The chain has TRBV2 and TRBJ2-7, with D possibly matching TRBD1 (6 bases). The germline V and J ends were trimmed by 6 bases and 3 bases, with 12 bases remaining between them. The CDR3 sequence is 13 residues long. Germline-derived CDR1 and CDR2 are SNHLY and FYNNEI. The CDR3 protein is CASRTGPIYEQYF. CDR3 DNA sequence: TGTGCCAGCAGGACAGGACCGATCTACGAGCAGTACTTC.

The table lists this clonotype with many counts. The rearrangement uses TRBV6-5 and TRBJ2-7; weak D call: TRBD2 (5 bases). V lost 5 bases, J lost 7 bases, and 15 bases lay in between. The CDR3 has 13 residues. Germline V lookup: CDR1 MNHEY, CDR2 SVGAGI. The chain's CDR3 is CASSIGGPGEQYF. The CDR3 DNA follows: TGTGCCAGCAGTATTGGTGGCCCGGGGGAGCAGTACTTC.

The J gene is TRBJ2-2, the V gene TRBV27; D is ambiguous. The CDR3 contains 18 residues. V lost 3 bases to trimming and J lost 0 bases, with 17 bases between them. The germline V gene encodes CDR1 MNHEY and CDR2 SMNVEV (reference sequence). This CDR3 reads CASSFRIRQTPNTGELFF. In nucleotides, the CDR3 is TGTGCCAGCAGTTTTCGGATCCGGCAGACCCCGAACACCGGGGAGCTGTTTTTT.

V gene TRBV7-9 combines with J gene TRBJ1-2, with TRBD1 matching over 8 bases. Trimming took 6 bases from V and 5 from J; bases not matched to a gene: 17. CDR3 length equals 17 residues. Germline V CDR1 and CDR2: SEHNR, FQNEAQ (reference sequence). CDR3 sequence reads: CASRQKGQGPSLYGYTF. For the CDR3, the DNA is TGTGCCAGCAGACAAAAAGGACAGGGACCATCGCTTTATGGCTACACCTTC.

The chain uses TRBV10-2 and TRBJ2-1, with 11 nucleotides matching TRBD2. There are 16 residues in the CDR3. The ends lost 6 bases at V and 10 bases at J; junction bases unmatched: 14. Germline CDR1 and CDR2: WSHSY and SAAADI. The CDR3 loop reads CASRQGLAGGPGEQFF. CDR3 sequence (DNA): TGCGCCAGCAGACAGGGTCTAGCGGGGGGCCCAGGGGAGCAGTTCTTC.